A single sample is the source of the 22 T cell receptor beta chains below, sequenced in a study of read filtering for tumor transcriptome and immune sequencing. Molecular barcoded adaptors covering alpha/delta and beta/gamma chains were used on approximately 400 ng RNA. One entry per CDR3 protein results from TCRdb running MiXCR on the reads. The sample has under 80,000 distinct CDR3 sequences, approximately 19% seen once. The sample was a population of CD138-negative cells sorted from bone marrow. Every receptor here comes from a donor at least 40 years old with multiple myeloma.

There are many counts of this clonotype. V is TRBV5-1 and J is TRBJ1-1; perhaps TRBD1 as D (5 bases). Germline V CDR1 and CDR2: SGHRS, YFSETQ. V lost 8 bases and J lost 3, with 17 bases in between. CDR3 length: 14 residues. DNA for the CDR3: TGCGCCAGTGTCGCGGCTGGGGGTGACACTGAAGCTTTCTTT. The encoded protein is CASVAAGGDTEAFF. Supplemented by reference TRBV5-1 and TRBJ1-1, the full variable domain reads KAGVTQTPRYLIKTRGQQVTLSCSPISGHRSVSWYQQTPGQGLQFLFEYFSETQRNKGNFPGRFSGRQFSNSRSEMNVSTLELGDSALYLCASVAAGGDTEAFFGQGTRLTVV.

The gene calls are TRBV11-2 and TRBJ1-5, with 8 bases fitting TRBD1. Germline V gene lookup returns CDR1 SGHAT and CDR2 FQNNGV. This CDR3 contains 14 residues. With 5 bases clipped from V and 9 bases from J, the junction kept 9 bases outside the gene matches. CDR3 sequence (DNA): TGTGCCAGCAGCCCTACGACAGGGGAAGGGCCCCAGCATTTT. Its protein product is CASSPTTGEGPQHF.

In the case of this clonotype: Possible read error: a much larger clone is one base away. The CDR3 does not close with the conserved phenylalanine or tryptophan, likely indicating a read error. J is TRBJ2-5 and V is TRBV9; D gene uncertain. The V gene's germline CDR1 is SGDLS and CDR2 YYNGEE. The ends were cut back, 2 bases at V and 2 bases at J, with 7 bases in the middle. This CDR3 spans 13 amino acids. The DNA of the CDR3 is TGTGCCAGCAGCGTCGGAGTACAAGAGACCCAGTACCTC. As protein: CASSVGVQETQYL.

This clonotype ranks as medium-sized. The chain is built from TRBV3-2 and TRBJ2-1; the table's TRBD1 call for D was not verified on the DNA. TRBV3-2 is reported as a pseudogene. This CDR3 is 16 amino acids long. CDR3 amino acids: CASSQDLGTLYNEQFF. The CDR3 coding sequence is TGTGCCAGCAGCCAAGATCTGGGGACGCTCTACAATGAGCAGTTCTTC.

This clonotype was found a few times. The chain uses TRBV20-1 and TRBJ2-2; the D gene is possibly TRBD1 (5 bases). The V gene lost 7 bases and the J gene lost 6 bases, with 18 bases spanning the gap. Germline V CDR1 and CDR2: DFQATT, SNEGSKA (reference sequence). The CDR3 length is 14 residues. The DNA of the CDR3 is TGCAGTGTTGGTCATCAGAAAGGGGCCGGGGAGCTGTTTTTT. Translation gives CSVGHQKGAGELFF.

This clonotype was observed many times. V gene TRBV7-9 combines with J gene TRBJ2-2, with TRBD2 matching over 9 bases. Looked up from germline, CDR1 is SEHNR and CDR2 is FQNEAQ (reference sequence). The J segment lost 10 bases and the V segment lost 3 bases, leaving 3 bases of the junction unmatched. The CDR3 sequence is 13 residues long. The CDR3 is CASSLMGLAELFF. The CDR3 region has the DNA TGTGCCAGCAGCTTGATGGGACTAGCGGAGCTGTTTTTT.

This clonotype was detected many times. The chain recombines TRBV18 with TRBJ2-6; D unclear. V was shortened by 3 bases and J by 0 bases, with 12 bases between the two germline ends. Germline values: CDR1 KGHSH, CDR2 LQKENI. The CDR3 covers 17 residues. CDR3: CASSPRTAISGANVLTF. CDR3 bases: TGTGCCAGCTCACCCCGGACCGCTATCTCTGGGGCCAACGTCCTGACTTTC.

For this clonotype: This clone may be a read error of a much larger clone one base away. The CDR3 is CAGSSTRRETQYF. The CDR3 coding sequence is TGTGCCGGCAGCTCCACTCGGCGGGAGACCCAGTACTTC. V and J are TRBV6-5 and TRBJ2-5; D is uncertain. Germline CDR1 reads MNHEY; CDR2 reads SVGAGI. This CDR3 is 13 amino acids long.

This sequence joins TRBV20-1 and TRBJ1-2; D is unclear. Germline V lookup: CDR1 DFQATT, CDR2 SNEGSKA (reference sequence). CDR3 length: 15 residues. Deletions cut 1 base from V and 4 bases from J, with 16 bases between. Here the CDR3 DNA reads TGCAGTGCTAGAGGTCCCGCGGAAGGTTTCTATGGCTACACCTTC. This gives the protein CSARGPAEGFYGYTF.

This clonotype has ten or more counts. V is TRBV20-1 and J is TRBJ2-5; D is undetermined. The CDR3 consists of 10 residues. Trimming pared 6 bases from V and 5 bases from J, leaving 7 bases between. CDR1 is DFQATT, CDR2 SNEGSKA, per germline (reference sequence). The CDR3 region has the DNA TGCAGTGCAGTGGATGAGACCCAGTACTTC. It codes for CSAVDETQYF.

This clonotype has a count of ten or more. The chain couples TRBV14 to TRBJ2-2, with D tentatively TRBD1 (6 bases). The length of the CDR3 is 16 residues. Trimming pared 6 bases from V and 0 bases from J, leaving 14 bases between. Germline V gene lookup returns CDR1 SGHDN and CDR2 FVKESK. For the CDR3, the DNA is TGTGCCAGCAGTTTAACCGGGACACCGAACACCGGGGAGCTGTTTTTT. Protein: CASSLTGTPNTGELFF.

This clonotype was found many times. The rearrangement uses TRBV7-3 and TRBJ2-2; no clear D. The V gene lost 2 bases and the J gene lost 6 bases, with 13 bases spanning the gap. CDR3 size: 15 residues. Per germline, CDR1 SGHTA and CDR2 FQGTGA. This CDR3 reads CASSLGVFGAGELFF. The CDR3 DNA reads TGTGCCAGCAGCTTAGGTGTGTTTGGCGCCGGGGAGCTGTTTTTT.

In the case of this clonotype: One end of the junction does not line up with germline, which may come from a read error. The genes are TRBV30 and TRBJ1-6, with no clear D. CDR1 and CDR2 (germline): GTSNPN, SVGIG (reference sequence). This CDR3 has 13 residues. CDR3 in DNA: TGTGCCTGGAGTTTTGAGGGTTGGGCGCAATCTTTCTTT. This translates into CAWSFEGWAQSFF.

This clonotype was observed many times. CDR3: CSAVHQRGPSSYNEQFF. CDR3 nucleotides: TGCAGTGCTGTTCATCAGCGGGGACCAAGCTCCTACAATGAGCAGTTCTTC. This chain uses TRBV20-1 with TRBJ2-1; 7 bases match TRBD2. This CDR3 region has 17 residues. Looked up from germline, CDR1 is DFQATT and CDR2 is SNEGSKA (reference sequence). With V trimmed by 5 bases and J by 0 bases, 13 bases remained unmatched.

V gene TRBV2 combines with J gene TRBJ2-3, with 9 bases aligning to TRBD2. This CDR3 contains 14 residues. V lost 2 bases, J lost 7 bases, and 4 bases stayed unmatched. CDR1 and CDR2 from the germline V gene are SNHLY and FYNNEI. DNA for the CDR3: TGTGCCAGCAGTGAACTAGCGGGAACCTATACGCAGTATTTT. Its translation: CASSELAGTYTQYF.

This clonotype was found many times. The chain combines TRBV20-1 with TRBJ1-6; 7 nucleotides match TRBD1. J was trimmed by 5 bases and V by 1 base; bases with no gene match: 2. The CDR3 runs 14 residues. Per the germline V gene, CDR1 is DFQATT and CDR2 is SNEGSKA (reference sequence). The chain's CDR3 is CSARADRDNSPLHF. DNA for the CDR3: TGCAGTGCTAGAGCAGACAGGGATAATTCACCCCTCCACTTT.

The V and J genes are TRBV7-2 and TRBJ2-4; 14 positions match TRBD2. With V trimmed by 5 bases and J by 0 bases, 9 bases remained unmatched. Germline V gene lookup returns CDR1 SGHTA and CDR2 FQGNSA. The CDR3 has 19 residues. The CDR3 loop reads CASSPPGLAGVIAKNIQYF. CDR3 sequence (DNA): TGTGCCAGCAGCCCCCCGGGACTAGCGGGAGTTATAGCCAAAAACATTCAGTACTTC.

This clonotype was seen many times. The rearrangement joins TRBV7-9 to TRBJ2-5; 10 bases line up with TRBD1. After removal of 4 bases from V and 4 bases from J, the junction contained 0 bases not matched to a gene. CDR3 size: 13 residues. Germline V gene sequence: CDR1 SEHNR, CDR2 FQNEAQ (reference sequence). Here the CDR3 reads CASSWTGGETQYF. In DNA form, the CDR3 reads TGTGCCAGCAGCTGGACAGGGGGAGAGACCCAGTACTTC.

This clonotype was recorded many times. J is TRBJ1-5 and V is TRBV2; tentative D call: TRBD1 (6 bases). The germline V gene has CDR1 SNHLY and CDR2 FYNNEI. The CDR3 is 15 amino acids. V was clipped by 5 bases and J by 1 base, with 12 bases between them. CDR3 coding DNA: TGTGCCAGCAGTTACAGGGCCGGAAGCAATCAGCCCCAGCATTTT. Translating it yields CASSYRAGSNQPQHF.

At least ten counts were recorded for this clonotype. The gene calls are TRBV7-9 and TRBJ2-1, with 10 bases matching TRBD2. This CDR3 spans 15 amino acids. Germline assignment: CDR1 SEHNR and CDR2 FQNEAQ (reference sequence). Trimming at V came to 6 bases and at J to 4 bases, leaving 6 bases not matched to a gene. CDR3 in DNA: TGTGCCAGCAGAAAGAGCGGGGGGGGTTACAATGAGCAGTTCTTC. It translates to CASRKSGGGYNEQFF.

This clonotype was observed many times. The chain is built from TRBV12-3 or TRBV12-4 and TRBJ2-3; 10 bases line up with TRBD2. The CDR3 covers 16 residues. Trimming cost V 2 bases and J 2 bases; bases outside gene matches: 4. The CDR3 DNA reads TGTGCCAGCAGTTTACGACTAGCGGGTTCCACAGATACGCAGTATTTT. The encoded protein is CASSLRLAGSTDTQYF.

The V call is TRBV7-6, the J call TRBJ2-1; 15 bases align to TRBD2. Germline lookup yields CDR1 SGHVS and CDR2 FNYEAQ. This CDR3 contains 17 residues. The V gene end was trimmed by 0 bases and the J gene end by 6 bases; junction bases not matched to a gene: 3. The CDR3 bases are TGTGCCAGCAGCTTAGCGAAGGGACTAGCGGGGGGCAATGAGCAGTTCTTC. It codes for CASSLAKGLAGGNEQFF.